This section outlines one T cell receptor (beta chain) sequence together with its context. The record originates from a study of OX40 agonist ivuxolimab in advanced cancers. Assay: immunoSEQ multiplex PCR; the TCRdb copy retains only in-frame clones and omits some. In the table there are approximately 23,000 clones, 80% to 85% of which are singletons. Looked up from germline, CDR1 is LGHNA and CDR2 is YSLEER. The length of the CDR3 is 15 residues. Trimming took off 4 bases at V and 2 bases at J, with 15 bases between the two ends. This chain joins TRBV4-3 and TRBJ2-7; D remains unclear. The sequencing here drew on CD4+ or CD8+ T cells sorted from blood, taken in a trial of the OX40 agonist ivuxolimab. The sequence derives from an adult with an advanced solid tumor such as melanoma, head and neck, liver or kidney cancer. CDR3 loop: CASSLSAIGAYEQYF. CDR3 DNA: TGCGCCAGCAGCCTTTCGGCAATAGGTGCCTACGAGCAGTACTTC.